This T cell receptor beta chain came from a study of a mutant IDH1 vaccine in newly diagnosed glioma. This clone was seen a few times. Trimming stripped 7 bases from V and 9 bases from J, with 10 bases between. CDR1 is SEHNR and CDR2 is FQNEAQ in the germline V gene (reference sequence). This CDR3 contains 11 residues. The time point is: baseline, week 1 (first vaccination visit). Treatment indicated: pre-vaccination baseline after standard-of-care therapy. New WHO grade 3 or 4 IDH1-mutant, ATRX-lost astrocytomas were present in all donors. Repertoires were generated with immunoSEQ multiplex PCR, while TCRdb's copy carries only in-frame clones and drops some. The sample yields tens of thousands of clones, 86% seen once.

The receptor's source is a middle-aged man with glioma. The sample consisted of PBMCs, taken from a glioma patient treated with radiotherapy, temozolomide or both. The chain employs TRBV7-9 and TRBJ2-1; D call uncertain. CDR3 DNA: TGTGCCAGCACCATGTCCCGTGAGCAGTTCTTC. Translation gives CASTMSREQFF.